This T cell receptor (beta chain) originates from a study of control samples from healthy donors and cancer patients. Germline V gene lookup returns CDR1 MNHEY and CDR2 SVGEGT. The V segment lost 5 bases and the J segment 5 bases; nucleotides outside the gene matches: 6. The CDR3 runs to 13 residues. Here immunoSEQ multiplex PCR was the method, and the copy in TCRdb shows in-frame clones only, minus some. The table lists some 220,000 clones, roughly 94% of them singletons, with about 1.6% in the top ten. The sample comprised blood. The TCR originated in a man between 50 and 59 years old in good health. The V gene is TRBV6-2 or TRBV6-3, the J gene TRBJ2-7; TRBD1 matches at 7 bases. The CDR3 DNA is TGTGCCAGCAGTAGGGGGCAGTACCACGAGCAGTACTTC. Translating gives CASSRGQYHEQYF.